This T cell receptor (beta chain) was sequenced for a study of spatial heterogeneity in lung cancer. Study in general: Follow-up PBMC samples were sequenced when available, at a median of around 23 months after resection.

Every molecule of TCR cDNA had its own unique molecular identifier. TCRdb ran MiXCR on the 5' RACE reads and lists one entry per CDR3 protein. The repertoire consists of tens of thousands of distinct CDR3 sequences, with less than 9.5% occurring once and the leading ten covering 35%. The germline CDR1 and CDR2 sequences are SQVTM and ANQGSEA. This CDR3 is built from 13 residues. V was clipped by 7 bases and J by 2 bases; unmatched bases: 5. Time point indicated: blood at routine non-recurrence follow-up after resection. Sequencing of whole RNA from tumor, nontumor lung or frozen PBMC involved no sorting. This clonotype was observed a handful of times.

V gene TRBV29-1 combines with J gene TRBJ2-3, with 8 bases identical to TRBD1. This TCR derives from a female donor with early-stage non-small cell lung cancer. The sequences come from PBMCs, collected at follow-up. CDR3 protein: CSAWTGPTDTQYF. CDR3 nucleotides: TGCAGCGCATGGACAGGGCCCACAGATACGCAGTATTTT.